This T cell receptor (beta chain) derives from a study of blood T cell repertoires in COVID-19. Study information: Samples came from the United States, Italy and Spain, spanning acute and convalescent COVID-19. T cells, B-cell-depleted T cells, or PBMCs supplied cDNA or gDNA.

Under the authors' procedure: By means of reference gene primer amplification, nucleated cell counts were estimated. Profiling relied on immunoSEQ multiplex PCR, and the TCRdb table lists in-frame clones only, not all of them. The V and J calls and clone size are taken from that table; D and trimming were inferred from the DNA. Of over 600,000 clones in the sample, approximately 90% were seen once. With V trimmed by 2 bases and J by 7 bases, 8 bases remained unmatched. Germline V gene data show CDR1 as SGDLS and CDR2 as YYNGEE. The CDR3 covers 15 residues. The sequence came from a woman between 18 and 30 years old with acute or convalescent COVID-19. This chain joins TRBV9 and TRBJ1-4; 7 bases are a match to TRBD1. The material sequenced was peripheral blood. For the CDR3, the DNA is TGTGCCAGCAGCGTTACCGGGACAGTCTTTGAAAAACTGTTTTTT. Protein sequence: CASSVTGTVFEKLFF.